This T cell receptor beta chain was retrieved from a study of T cells in Graves' hyperthyroidism and ophthalmopathy. The CDR3 loop spans 12 amino acids. The germline V gene has CDR1 MNHNS and CDR2 SASEGT. The ends were cut back, 8 bases at V and 1 base at J, with 8 bases in the middle. Amplification targeted TCR beta CDR3 regions from RNA transcripts. The HTBI primer set was used in a first-round RT-PCR of the TCR CDR3. MiXCR, applied by TCRdb to the multiplex PCR reads, yields one record per CDR3 protein. The sample includes approximately 210,000 distinct CDR3 sequences, roughly 15% of them seen just once. This clonotype was seen ten or more times.

The rearrangement uses TRBV6-1 and TRBJ1-1; D unresolved. The sequence derives from a man aged 50-59 years with Graves' hyperthyroidism. Sequenced material: blood. The CDR3 DNA sequence: TGTGCCAGCGCTTACCAGAACACTGAAGCTTTCTTT. As protein: CASAYQNTEAFF.